A selection of T cell receptor beta chains follows, all from one sample in a study of metastatic and nonmetastatic thyroid tumors. MiXCR re-clonotyped the PCR reads for TCRdb. Here the sample spans some 22,000 clones, 15% to 20% being singletons. The sample was blood. Every receptor here comes from a male donor with papillary thyroid cancer or a benign thyroid nodule (not recorded which). Some clones in this sample may be carry-over from other donors' samples. Each CDR3 is given with its conserved first and last residue. A D gene is named only where the DNA matches it firmly. Expanded clones get a size class; other rows say once, few or many, or leave the size out.

TRBJ2-2,many,TRBV11-2,16,.,TGTGCCAGCAGCTTAGTCGGCGGGACGAACACCGGGGAGCTGTTTTTT,CASSLVGGTNTGELFF
TRBJ1-5,few,TRBV6-1,14,.,TGTGCCAGCAGTGCCACAGGGACCAATCAGCCACAGCATTTT,CASSATGTNQPQHF
TRBJ2-1,.,TRBV18,10,.,TGTGCCAGCTCGGGCTATGAGCAGTTCTTC,CASSGYEQFF
TRBJ1-6,.,TRBV10-3,13,.,TGTGCCATCAGCAGCTCCTATAATTCACCCCTCCACTTT,CAISSSYNSPLHF
TRBJ1-1,many,TRBV11-2,13,.,TGTGCCAGCAGCGCGGACAGAAACACTGAAGCTTTCTTT,CASSADRNTEAFF
TRBJ1-2,.,TRBV30,11,.,TGTGCCTGGACAGGGTTCTATGGCTACACCTTC,CAWTGFYGYTF
TRBJ2-3,few,TRBV12-3/TRBV12-4,16,TRBD2,TGTGCCAGCATCCGGGGACTAGCGGGGGGCACAGATACGCAGTATTTT,CASIRGLAGGTDTQYF
TRBJ1-6,medium-sized,TRBV6-4,11,.,TGTGCCAGCATCCCGGATTCACCCCTCCACTTT,CASIPDSPLHF
TRBJ1-2,.,TRBV5-1,15,.,TGCGCCAGCAGCTTGGTGTCTGGGATTAACTATGGCTACACCTTC,CASSLVSGINYGYTF
TRBJ1-2,many,TRBV9,13,.,TGTGCCAGCAGCGTAGCGGGCGCAGGGGGCTACACCTTC,CASSVAGAGGYTF
TRBJ2-2,many,TRBV7-3,16,.,TGTGCCAGCAGCTTAACGGGGATATCCAACCCCGGGGAGCTGTTTTTT,CASSLTGISNPGELFF
TRBJ1-2,many,TRBV20-1,11,.,TGCAGTGCTGTCGGACAGCAGGTGGGCACCTTC,CSAVGQQVGTF
TRBJ2-7,few,TRBV6-2/TRBV6-3,15,.,TGTGCCAGCAGTCTTCCCGGACGTTCCACCTACGAGCAGTACTTC,CASSLPGRSTYEQYF
TRBJ2-3,many,TRBV2,14,TRBD2,TGTGCCAGCAAAGACGGGAGGGCCATTGATACGCAGTATTTT,CASKDGRAIDTQYF
TRBJ2-7,many,TRBV5-6,14,TRBD1,TGTGCCAGCACCCGTAACCAGGGGGTGTACGAGCAGTACTTC,CASTRNQGVYEQYF
TRBJ2-1,many,TRBV20-1,12,.,TGCAGTGCCCCTGACAGCTACAATGAGCAGTTCTTC,CSAPDSYNEQFF
TRBJ1-3,few,TRBV6-1,14,.,TGTGCCAGCACCCAGGGCCTAACGGGAAACACCATATATTTT,CASTQGLTGNTIYF
TRBJ1-5,.,TRBV20-1,14,.,TGCAGTGCTAGAGTATCGGGCAATTTACAGCCCCAGCATTTT,CSARVSGNLQPQHF
TRBJ2-2,many,TRBV2,16,TRBD2,TGTGCCAGCAGGTGGATAGCGGGGGTACGCGACGGGGAGCTGTTTTTT,CASRWIAGVRDGELFF
TRBJ2-1,many,TRBV18,11,.,TGTGCCAGCTCACGGGGCAATGAGCAGTTCTTC,CASSRGNEQFF
TRBJ2-7,.,TRBV7-2,15,TRBD2,TGTGCCAGCATCCTAGCGGGACTAGCGGCTTACGAGCAGTACTTC,CASILAGLAAYEQYF
TRBJ2-3,.,TRBV12-3/TRBV12-4,12,.,TGTGCCAGCAGTTCTGGGGGTGACACGCAGTATTTT,CASSSGGDTQYF
TRBJ1-1,.,TRBV5-1,14,.,TGCGCCAGCAGGTCCGGGGCAGGGGACACTGAAGCTTTCTTT,CASRSGAGDTEAFF
TRBJ2-3,many,TRBV18,15,TRBD2,TGTGCCAGCTCACCACGGCGGGGGGACACAGATACGCAGTATTTT,CASSPRRGDTDTQYF
TRBJ1-3,medium-sized,TRBV2,14,.,TGTGCCAGCAAGGGGACCTACTCTGGAAACACCATATATTTT,CASKGTYSGNTIYF
TRBJ2-7,medium-sized,TRBV11-2,13,TRBD2,TGTGCCAGCAGTTCCCGGACTAGCTACGAGCAGTACTTC,CASSSRTSYEQYF
TRBJ2-3,.,TRBV7-3,19,TRBD2,TGTGCCAGCAGCTTAACGGGGACTAGCGGGATAGGTCGCACAGATACGCAGTATTTT,CASSLTGTSGIGRTDTQYF